This record concerns one TCR beta chain sequence. The target antigen is unknown. This entry belongs to a study of beta chain features in type 1 diabetes. Study context: Similarity in age, gender and cell yields was seen between patients and healthy donors.

Isolated RNA was reverse transcribed in full, so expressed TCRB transcripts were sequenced. An average approximately 4 million reads came from naive, central memory and regulatory T cell samples. TCRdb keeps only in-frame clones here, not all; method: immunoSEQ multiplex PCR. The data contain approximately 29,000 clones, approximately 64% of them seen just once; the ten biggest clones take up 2% to 3%. The germline V gene has CDR1 SQVTM and CDR2 ANQGSEA. The germline V and J ends were trimmed by 7 bases and 7 bases, with 13 bases remaining between them. The CDR3 sequence is 11 residues long. General study findings and limits: Among all four CD4+ subsets, Type 1 diabetes patients had TCRB CDR3s that were moderately but significantly shorter. TCRB repertoires of naive, central memory and Treg cells appeared more similar among patients than among healthy donors.

The TCR sequence derives from a woman aged 25 to 39 with type 1 diabetes. The sequencing input was Tregs from blood. The chain couples TRBV29-1 to TRBJ1-2; unclear D gene. CDR3 sequence: CSAGLGGGYTF. CDR3 DNA: TGCAGCGCCGGCCTTGGAGGTGGCTACACCTTC.